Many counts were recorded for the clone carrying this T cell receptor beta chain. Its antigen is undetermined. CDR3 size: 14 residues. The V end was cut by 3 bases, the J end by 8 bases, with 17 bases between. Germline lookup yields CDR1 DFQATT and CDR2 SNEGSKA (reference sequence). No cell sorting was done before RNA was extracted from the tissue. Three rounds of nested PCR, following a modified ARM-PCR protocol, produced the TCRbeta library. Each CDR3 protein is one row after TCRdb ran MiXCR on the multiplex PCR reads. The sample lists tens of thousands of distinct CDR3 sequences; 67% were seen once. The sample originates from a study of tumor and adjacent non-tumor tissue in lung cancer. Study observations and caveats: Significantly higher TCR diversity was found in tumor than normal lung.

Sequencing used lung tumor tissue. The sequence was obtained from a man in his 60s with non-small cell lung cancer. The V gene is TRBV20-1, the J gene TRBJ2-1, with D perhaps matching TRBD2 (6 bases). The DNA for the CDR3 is TGCAGTGCTAGCTCAATAATCTCTAGCGATGAGCAGTTCTTC. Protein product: CSASSIISSDEQFF.